Below, one TCR beta chain is given with its context. The same CDR3 also results from other DNA sequences found in this sample. This entry belongs to a study of blood T cell repertoires in COVID-19. The wider study: Samples came from the United States, Italy and Spain, spanning acute and convalescent COVID-19. The cDNA or gDNA used as material had been derived from T cells, B-cell-depleted T cells, or PBMCs.

Original methodology: For nucleated cells, counts were estimated from reference gene primer amplification. Clones were read by immunoSEQ multiplex PCR, and TCRdb kept only the in-frame ones, dropping some. V and J calls and clone size follow that table, whereas D and trimming were derived from the DNA. The repertoire consists of about 150,000 clones, with approximately 85% occurring once and the leading ten covering about 0.63%. This receptor was identified in a man between 60 and 75 years old with COVID-19, enrolled during active disease. Sequenced input: peripheral blood.

For the CDR3, the DNA is TGTGCCAGCAGCCAAGACAGGGGAAACACTGAAGCTTTCTTT. Translation gives CASSQDRGNTEAFF. The gene calls are TRBV3-1 (or the pseudogene TRBV3-2) and TRBJ1-1; a possible D gene is TRBD1 (6 bases). V lost 0 bases to trimming and J lost 2 bases, with 7 bases between them. The V gene's germline CDR1 is LGHDT and CDR2 YNNKEL (reference sequence). The CDR3 runs 14 residues.